This T cell receptor beta chain was observed in a study of blood T cell repertoires in COVID-19. Study summary: In each case, the material was cDNA or gDNA derived from T cells, B-cell-depleted T cells, or PBMCs.

Under the authors' procedure: Researchers report that nucleated cell counts were estimated from reference gene primer amplification. The table came from immunoSEQ multiplex PCR; TCRdb's copy has only in-frame clones and leaves some out. V, J and clone size derive from that table, while D and trimming were established from the DNA sequence. Among approximately 150,000 clones, about 91% were seen once, and the ten largest hold roughly 1.5%. V lost 9 bases to trimming and J lost 0 bases; unmatched junction nucleotides: 4. Looked up from germline, CDR1 is SGHRS and CDR2 is YFSETQ. This CDR3 contains 13 residues. This clone was recorded once.

The TCR was taken from a woman in her 50s with acute or convalescent COVID-19. The chain links TRBV5-1 to TRBJ1-1; 8 bases line up with TRBD1. What was sequenced was peripheral blood. The CDR3 DNA reads TGCGCCACTAAACAGGGGGTGAACACTGAAGCTTTCTTT. The encoded protein is CATKQGVNTEAFF.